This entry lists 3 T cell receptor beta chains sequenced from one sample in a study of T-cell reconstitution after alpha-beta-depleted transplantation in children (dated by TCRdb to the mid-2010s). Library construction relied on PCR. The data were produced on an Illumina HiSeq 2500. Molecular barcoding was employed in the preparation of TCR libraries, with unique molecular identifiers being used to normalize TCRbeta repertoire quantification. The raw public data were reprocessed by TCRdb itself: fastp quality trimming at Q25, MiXCR clonotype calling, in-frame beta chains only. CDR3 protein duplicates are merged, each entry listing the most common genes and DNA. This sample is represented by about 600,000 distinct CDR3 sequences; 10% to 15% of them were singletons. The ten largest make up over 2% of the sample. Reading the label with the study, this specimen's treatment or condition is: allogeneic hematopoietic cell transplantation with graft depleted of TCRalphabeta T cells and CD19 B cells.

Sequencing was performed on PBMCs, mostly from graft donor cells, taken 360 days after TCRalphabeta/CD19-depleted stem cell transplant. The source is a male patient younger than 18 who had a stem cell transplant for acute myeloid leukemia, so the T cells may come from the graft donor.

This clonotype was recorded at least ten times. The CDR3 DNA reads TGTGCCACCATGGGGGGAGTTAACATTCAGTACTTC. This codes for CATMGGVNIQYF. The chain links TRBV10-3 to TRBJ2-4; weak D call: TRBD2 (6 bases). Germline loops: CDR1 ENHRY, CDR2 SYGVKD. Trimming took 10 bases from V and 7 from J, leaving 14 bases between them. The CDR3 runs to 12 residues.

The V and J genes are TRBV20-1 and TRBJ2-7; D perhaps matches TRBD2 (6 bases). Germline V gene data show CDR1 as DFQATT and CDR2 as SNEGSKA (reference sequence). Trimming stripped 6 bases from V and 1 base from J, with 16 bases between. The CDR3 runs 14 residues. The CDR3 DNA follows: TGCAGTGCATCAGGGTTTGGGGGGTCCTACGAGCAGTACTTC. Protein product: CSASGFGGSYEQYF.

Only a few counts were recorded for this clonotype. The chain joins TRBV10-3 to TRBJ2-2, with D possibly being TRBD2 (6 bases). Germline CDR1 and CDR2: ENHRY and SYGVKD. The CDR3 length is 12 residues. Trimming left V 8 bases short and J 4 bases short, with 8 bases between. The DNA for the CDR3 is TGTGCCATCGGGGGGATCACCGGGGAGCTGTTTTTT. Translating it yields CAIGGITGELFF.